Below are 10 T cell receptor beta chains sequenced from a single sample in a study of Graves' ophthalmopathy and Graves' hyperthyroidism. The TCR beta CDR3 regions underwent amplification from RNA transcripts. First-round RT-PCR used HTBI primers; second-round multiplex PCR followed. Via MiXCR, TCRdb re-called the multiplex PCR reads, giving one row per CDR3 protein. The data contain 600,000 to 950,000 distinct CDR3 sequences, 35% to 50% of them singletons. What was sequenced was peripheral blood. The receptors come from an adult man with Graves' ophthalmopathy.

At least ten counts were recorded for this clonotype. V and J are TRBV10-3 and TRBJ1-4, with D uncertain. The V end was cut by 5 bases, the J end by 8 bases, with 12 bases between. This CDR3 is 13 amino acids long. Germline V CDR1 and CDR2: ENHRY, SYGVKD. CDR3 region: CAISNLDGEKLFF. DNA for the CDR3: TGTGCCATCAGTAACCTGGACGGGGAAAAACTGTTTTTT.

This clonotype was seen many times. This chain links TRBV15 with TRBJ2-5; D remains ambiguous. The length of the CDR3 is 15 residues. The germline V and J ends were trimmed by 4 bases and 2 bases, with 14 bases remaining between them. Germline V CDR1 and CDR2: LNHNV, YYDKDF (reference sequence). This chain's CDR3 is CATSNGLGSQETQYF. In DNA form, the CDR3 reads TGTGCCACCAGCAATGGCCTTGGTTCTCAAGAGACCCAGTACTTC.

Only one count was recorded for this clonotype. The rearrangement uses TRBV7-9 and TRBJ1-2, with TRBD1 matching over 7 bases. The CDR3 has 13 amino acids. Germline V gives CDR1 SEHNR, CDR2 FQNEAQ (reference sequence). With V trimmed by 9 bases and J by 3 bases, 7 bases remained unmatched. CDR3 bases: TGTGCCAGTCACTCAGGGGGAGACTATGGCTACACCTTC. Protein product: CASHSGGDYGYTF.

V and J are TRBV19 and TRBJ2-5; 10 nucleotides line up with TRBD1. The CDR3 is made up of 15 amino acids. Unmatched junction bases numbered 8, after V lost 5 bases and J lost 5 bases. CDR1 is LNHDA, CDR2 SQIVND, per germline (reference sequence). The CDR3 here is CASSLDRGSRETQYF. DNA for the CDR3: TGTGCCAGTAGTTTGGACAGGGGGTCAAGGGAGACCCAGTACTTC.

This sequence joins TRBV29-1 and TRBJ2-6; D ambiguous. The CDR3 contains 13 residues. CDR1 is SQVTM, CDR2 ANQGSEA, per germline. The CDR3 sequence: CSSDGPGANVLTF. CDR3 in DNA: TGCAGTTCTGACGGGCCAGGGGCCAACGTCCTGACTTTC.

In its sample, this clonotype was seen many times. This chain connects TRBV24-1 to TRBJ2-7; 7 nucleotides line up with TRBD1. Trimming took 1 base from V and 2 from J; bases not matched to a gene: 4. The CDR3 covers 15 residues. CDR1 is KGHDR, CDR2 SFDVKD, per germline. The CDR3, as DNA: TGTGCCACCAGTGATTTCCGGACAGGAGCCTACGAGCAGTACTTC. It specifies CATSDFRTGAYEQYF.

This clonotype has at least ten counts. This chain connects TRBV7-2 to TRBJ2-5, with TRBD2 matching 8 bases. The CDR3 covers 14 residues. V shed 9 bases, J shed 2 bases, and the junction held 8 bases outside the gene matches. Looked up from germline, CDR1 is SGHTA and CDR2 is FQGNSA. CDR3 in DNA: TGTGCCAGTACCAAGGGGACTAGGCAAGAGACCCAGTACTTC. Its translation: CASTKGTRQETQYF. The full variable domain, completed using reference TRBV7-2 and TRBJ2-5, is GAGVSQSPSNKVTEKGKDVELRCDPISGHTALYWYRQSLGQGLEFLIYFQGNSAPDKSGLPSDRFSAERTGGSVSTLTIQRTQQEDSAVYLCASTKGTRQETQYFGPGTRLLVL.

This chain uses TRBV25-1 with TRBJ1-1; D remains ambiguous. The length of the CDR3 is 13 residues. V lost 7 bases to trimming and J lost 3 bases, with 12 bases between them. Germline V gene lookup returns CDR1 MGHDK and CDR2 SYGVNS. Here the CDR3 DNA reads TGTGCCAGCATCAACAGCTTTCACACTGAAGCTTTCTTT. Translation: CASINSFHTEAFF.

This clonotype has just a few counts. This sequence joins TRBV6-6 and TRBJ1-3; no clear D. V was trimmed by 2 bases and J by 1 base, leaving 6 bases between them. The CDR3 extends over 14 amino acids. Germline values: CDR1 MNHNY, CDR2 SVGAGI (reference sequence). CDR3 coding DNA: TGTGCCAGCAGTTACCCTGGGTCTGGAAACACCATATATTTT. It codes for CASSYPGSGNTIYF.

In this sample, this clonotype turned up many times. The rearrangement uses TRBV9 and TRBJ1-1, with 9 bases lining up with TRBD1. The ends lost 2 bases at V and 5 bases at J; junction bases unmatched: 7. CDR1 and CDR2 (germline): SGDLS, YYNGEE. This CDR3 spans 15 amino acids. CDR3: CASSVQDRGMTEAFF. As DNA, the CDR3 is TGTGCCAGCAGCGTTCAGGACAGGGGAATGACTGAAGCTTTCTTT.